Listed below are T cell receptor beta chains from one sample, sequenced in a study of blood T cell repertoires in COVID-19. Sequencing was performed with immunoSEQ multiplex PCR; in TCRdb, only in-frame clones are kept and a portion is missing. The table includes roughly 130,000 clones, about 80% detected once. The sequenced sample consisted of PBMCs or T cells enriched from blood (not recorded which). Source of these receptors: a man in his fifties or sixties who had recovered from COVID-19. Each CDR3 is given with its conserved first and last residue. A D gene is named only where the DNA matches it firmly. Clone sizes are given selectively: once, few, many, or a class where the clone is expanded.

D	J	size	V	CDR3	DNA
TRBD2	TRBJ2-5	.	TRBV24-1	CATSGWTSGGAETQYF	TGTGCCACCAGTGGTTGGACTAGCGGGGGGGCCGAGACCCAGTACTTC
.	TRBJ1-1	.	TRBV4-2	CASSQESPGLNTEAFF	TGTGCCAGCAGCCAAGAAAGCCCAGGGTTGAACACTGAAGCTTTCTTT
TRBD2	TRBJ2-1	.	TRBV5-1	CASSPGLALYNEQFF	TGCGCCAGCAGCCCTGGACTAGCGCTATACAATGAGCAGTTCTTC
.	TRBJ1-2	.	TRBV7-2	CASSLGGPTNYGYTF	TGTGCCAGCAGCTTAGGAGGCCCCACTAACTATGGCTACACCTTC
TRBD1	TRBJ1-1	.	TRBV5-1	CASSLGTGGFGNTEAFF	TGCGCCAGCAGCTTGGGGACAGGGGGCTTTGGGAACACTGAAGCTTTCTTT
TRBD1	TRBJ2-7	once	TRBV28	CASSWTGSEQYF	TGTGCCAGCAGCTGGACAGGGAGTGAGCAGTACTTC
.	TRBJ1-1	once	TRBV29-1	CSVSRGDGTEAFF	TGCAGCGTCTCCAGGGGAGATGGCACTGAAGCTTTCTTT
.	TRBJ1-5	.	TRBV28	CASSSPSQKYSNQPQHF	TGTGCCAGCAGTTCCCCCTCTCAGAAATATAGCAATCAGCCCCAGCATTTT
.	TRBJ1-4	.	TRBV29-1	CSVAGQTNEKLFF	TGCAGCGTTGCAGGCCAGACTAATGAAAAACTGTTTTTT
TRBD2	TRBJ2-7	.	TRBV5-1	CASSLGLAKAYEQYF	TGCGCCAGCAGCTTGGGACTAGCCAAGGCTTACGAGCAGTACTTC
.	TRBJ2-3	.	TRBV19	CATRGGGGTDTQYF	TGTGCCACCCGAGGGGGGGGCGGGACAGATACGCAGTATTTT
.	TRBJ1-6	.	TRBV28	CASSLDLGLGNSPLHF	TGTGCCAGCAGTTTAGACCTCGGCCTCGGGAATTCACCCCTCCACTTT
.	TRBJ2-7	.	TRBV7-2	CASSRGGQTYEQYF	TGTGCCAGCAGCCGTGGGGGCCAGACCTACGAGCAGTACTTC
TRBD1	TRBJ1-6	.	TRBV7-8	CASSPGTGRDSPLHF	TGTGCCAGCAGCCCAGGGACAGGGCGGGATTCACCCCTCCACTTT
.	TRBJ2-5	.	TRBV28	CASSPLETQYF	TGTGCCAGCAGCCCCCTTGAGACCCAGTACTTC
TRBD2	TRBJ2-5	.	TRBV28	CATLLGGRETQYF	TGTGCCACTTTGCTGGGGGGGAGAGAGACCCAGTACTTC
.	TRBJ2-7	.	TRBV7-2	CASSLEQGLGRLYF	TGTGCCAGCAGCTTAGAACAGGGCCTCGGGAGGCTGTACTTC
TRBD1	TRBJ1-1	.	TRBV29-1	CSARTGERGTEAFF	TGCAGCGCAAGGACAGGGGAACGGGGAACTGAAGCTTTCTTT
TRBD2	TRBJ2-1	.	TRBV10-3	CAIRSSSGEYNEQFF	TGTGCCATCCGCTCGAGCAGCGGGGAATACAATGAGCAGTTCTTC
.	TRBJ1-5	.	TRBV27	CASSSTWGLGNQPQHF	TGTGCCAGCAGTTCGACATGGGGACTTGGTAATCAGCCCCAGCATTTT
TRBD2	TRBJ2-7	once	TRBV10-1	CASTSISTSGGIRSSYEQYF	TGCGCCAGCACCTCCATATCGACTAGCGGGGGGATCCGGAGCTCCTACGAGCAGTACTTC
.	TRBJ1-3	once	TRBV30	CAWSGGGNGNTIYF	TGTGCCTGGAGTGGGGGAGGGAATGGAAACACCATATATTTT
.	TRBJ1-1	few	TRBV28	CASSPPPPALRGEAFF	TGTGCCAGCAGCCCCCCCCCTCCGGCACTTAGGGGAGAAGCTTTCTTT
.	TRBJ1-2	.	TRBV4-2	CASSHDTDSAGEGYTF	TGTGCCAGCAGCCATGACACCGACTCCGCCGGGGAGGGCTACACCTTC
.	TRBJ1-6	.	TRBV3-1/TRBV3-2	CASSQELTGSYNSPLHF	TGTGCCAGCAGCCAAGAACTCACAGGGAGCTATAATTCACCCCTCCACTTT
.	TRBJ2-7	.	TRBV9	CASSVTAGEQYF	TGTGCCAGCAGCGTAACGGCGGGGGAGCAGTACTTC
TRBD1	TRBJ2-5	.	TRBV5-1	CASSPLDRASETQYF	TGCGCCAGCAGCCCACTCGACAGGGCCTCAGAGACCCAGTACTTC
.	TRBJ1-4	.	TRBV9	CASSVGPGRNEKLFF	TGTGCCAGCAGCGTAGGCCCAGGGAGGAATGAAAAACTGTTTTTT
.	TRBJ1-2	few	TRBV9	CASSVEETGLYGYTF	TGTGCCAGCAGCGTAGAAGAGACAGGCCTCTATGGCTACACCTTC
TRBD1	TRBJ1-5	.	TRBV30	CAWSAVTGVQPQHF	TGTGCCTGGAGTGCGGTGACAGGGGTACAGCCCCAGCATTTT
.	TRBJ2-1	.	TRBV9	CASSRGSNDNEQFF	TGTGCCAGCAGCCGGGGTAGCAATGACAATGAGCAGTTCTTC
.	TRBJ1-5	.	TRBV6-2/TRBV6-3	CASSHQNQPQHF	TGTGCCAGCAGTCACCAGAATCAGCCCCAGCATTTT
.	TRBJ1-1	.	TRBV18	CASSPGRSMNTEAFF	TGTGCCAGCTCACCGGGCAGAAGCATGAACACTGAAGCTTTCTTT
.	TRBJ1-1	.	TRBV7-8	CASSLDKNTEAFF	TGTGCCAGCAGCTTAGACAAGAACACTGAAGCTTTCTTT
.	TRBJ1-6	.	TRBV7-9	CASSLASGNSPLHF	TGTGCCAGCAGCTTAGCGTCGGGGAACTCACCCCTCCACTTT
TRBD2	TRBJ2-2	.	TRBV5-1	CASSLVAGGNTGELFF	TGCGCCAGCAGCTTGGTGGCGGGGGGCAACACCGGGGAGCTGTTTTTT
TRBD1	TRBJ2-7	.	TRBV5-1	CASSLAGGQGAYEQYF	TGCGCCAGCAGCTTGGCTGGGGGACAGGGGGCCTACGAGCAGTACTTC
TRBD2	TRBJ2-1	.	TRBV18	CASSLLSGTSVKEQFF	TGTGCCAGCTCGCTATTATCCGGGACTAGCGTCAAGGAGCAGTTCTTC
TRBD2	TRBJ2-7	.	TRBV6-6	CASSNLAGGYEQYF	TGTGCCAGCAGTAATCTAGCGGGGGGTTACGAGCAGTACTTC
.	TRBJ2-5	.	TRBV7-2	CASSLERSGGTQYF	TGTGCCAGCAGCTTAGAAAGATCAGGTGGGACCCAGTACTTC
.	TRBJ2-2	.	TRBV3-1/TRBV3-2	CASSQGGNTGELFF	TGTGCCAGCAGCCAGGGAGGCAACACCGGGGAGCTGTTTTTT
TRBD2	TRBJ2-3	.	TRBV18	CASSPPSGSTDTQYF	TGTGCCAGCTCACCACCTAGCGGGAGCACAGATACGCAGTATTTT
.	TRBJ2-2	.	TRBV5-1	CASGQNANTGELFF	TGCGCCAGTGGACAGAATGCGAACACCGGGGAGCTGTTTTTT
TRBD2	TRBJ2-1	.	TRBV10-3	CAISGRTSGGQNEQFF	TGTGCCATCAGTGGGCGGACTAGCGGGGGGCAGAATGAGCAGTTCTTC
.	TRBJ2-3	once	TRBV15	CATSRDQRTSRSTDTQYF	TGTGCCACCAGCAGAGATCAGCGCACTAGCCGAAGCACAGATACGCAGTATTTT
TRBD2	TRBJ2-3	.	TRBV7-3	CASSKAGGSTDTQYF	TGTGCCAGCAGCAAGGCGGGGGGCAGCACAGATACGCAGTATTTT
TRBD2	TRBJ2-7	.	TRBV11-2	CASSFLAGDYEQYF	TGTGCCAGCAGCTTCTTAGCGGGGGACTACGAGCAGTACTTC
TRBD1	TRBJ2-7	.	TRBV6-5	CASSSGQGTYEQYF	TGTGCCAGCAGTTCGGGACAGGGTACCTACGAGCAGTACTTC
.	TRBJ1-1	.	TRBV14	CASSQRFGIDMNTEAFF	TGTGCCAGCAGCCAGCGTTTTGGAATCGACATGAACACTGAAGCTTTCTTT
TRBD2	TRBJ2-3	.	TRBV4-3	CASSPRGTSGGTDTQYF	TGCGCCAGCAGCCCCCGGGGGACTAGCGGGGGCACAGATACGCAGTATTTT
TRBD1	TRBJ2-3	.	TRBV27	CASTGTGSHTDTQYF	TGTGCCAGCACTGGGACAGGGAGTCACACAGATACGCAGTATTTT
TRBD2	TRBJ2-1	once	TRBV11-1	CASSFVAGVDNEQFF	TGTGCCAGCAGCTTCGTTGCGGGGGTGGACAATGAGCAGTTCTTC
.	TRBJ1-5	.	TRBV6-1	CASSEASGYSNQPQHF	TGTGCCAGCAGTGAAGCGTCGGGATATAGCAATCAGCCCCAGCATTTT
.	TRBJ1-4	.	TRBV5-6	CASSLGAVNEKLFF	TGTGCCAGCAGCTTGGGGGCAGTTAATGAAAAACTGTTTTTT
.	TRBJ2-7	.	TRBV6-2/TRBV6-3	CASSYRGGAYEQYF	TGTGCCAGCAGTTATCGAGGGGGGGCTTACGAGCAGTACTTC